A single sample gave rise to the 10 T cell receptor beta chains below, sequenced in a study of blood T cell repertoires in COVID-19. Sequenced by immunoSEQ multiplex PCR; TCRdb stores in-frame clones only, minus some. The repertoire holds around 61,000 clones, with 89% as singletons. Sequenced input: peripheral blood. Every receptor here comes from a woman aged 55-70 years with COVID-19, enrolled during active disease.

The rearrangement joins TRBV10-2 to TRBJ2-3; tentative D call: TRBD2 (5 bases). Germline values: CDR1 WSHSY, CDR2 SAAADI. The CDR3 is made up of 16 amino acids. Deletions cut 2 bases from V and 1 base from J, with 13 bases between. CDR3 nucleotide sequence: TGCGCCAGCAGTGAGCCTCGGGGTTGGGGCACAGATACGCAGTATTTT. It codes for CASSEPRGWGTDTQYF.

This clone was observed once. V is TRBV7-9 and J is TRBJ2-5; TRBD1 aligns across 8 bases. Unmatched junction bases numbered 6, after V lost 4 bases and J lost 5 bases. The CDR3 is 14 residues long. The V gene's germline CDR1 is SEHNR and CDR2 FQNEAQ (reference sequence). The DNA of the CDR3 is TGTGCCAGCAGCTCTCAGGGGGCTAGGGAGACCCAGTACTTC. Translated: CASSSQGARETQYF.

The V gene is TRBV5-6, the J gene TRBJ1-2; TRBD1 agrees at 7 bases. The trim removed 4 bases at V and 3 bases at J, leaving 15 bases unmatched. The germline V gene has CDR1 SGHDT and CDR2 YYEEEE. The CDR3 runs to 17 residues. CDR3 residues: CASSVLSGQIFDYGYTF. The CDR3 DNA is TGTGCCAGCAGCGTTCTATCGGGACAGATCTTCGACTATGGCTACACCTTC.

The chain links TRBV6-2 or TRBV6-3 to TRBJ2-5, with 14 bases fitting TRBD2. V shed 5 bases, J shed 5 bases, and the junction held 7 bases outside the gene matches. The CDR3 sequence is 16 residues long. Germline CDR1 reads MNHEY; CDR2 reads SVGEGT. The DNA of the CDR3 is TGTGCCAGCAGTCCGGGACTAGCGGGAGAGGTGGAGACCCAGTACTTC. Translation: CASSPGLAGEVETQYF.

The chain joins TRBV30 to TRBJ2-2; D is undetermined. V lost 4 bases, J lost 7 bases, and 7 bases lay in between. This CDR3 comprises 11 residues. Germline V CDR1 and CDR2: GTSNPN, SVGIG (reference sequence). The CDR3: CAWKRVGELFF. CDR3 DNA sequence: TGTGCCTGGAAACGGGTCGGGGAGCTGTTTTTT.

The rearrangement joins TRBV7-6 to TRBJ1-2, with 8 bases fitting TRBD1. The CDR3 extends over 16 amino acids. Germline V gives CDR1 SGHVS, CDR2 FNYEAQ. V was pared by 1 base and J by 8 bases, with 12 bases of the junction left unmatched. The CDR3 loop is CASSLDQGAPTRGYTF. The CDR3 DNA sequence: TGTGCCAGCAGCTTAGACCAGGGGGCCCCTACTAGAGGCTACACCTTC.

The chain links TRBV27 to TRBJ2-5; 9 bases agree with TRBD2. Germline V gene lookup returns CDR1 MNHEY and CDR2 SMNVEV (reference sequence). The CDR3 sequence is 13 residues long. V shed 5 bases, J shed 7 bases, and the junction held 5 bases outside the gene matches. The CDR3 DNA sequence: TGTGCCAGCAGTCAGGGGCGGGGGGGGACCCAGTACTTC. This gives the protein CASSQGRGGTQYF.

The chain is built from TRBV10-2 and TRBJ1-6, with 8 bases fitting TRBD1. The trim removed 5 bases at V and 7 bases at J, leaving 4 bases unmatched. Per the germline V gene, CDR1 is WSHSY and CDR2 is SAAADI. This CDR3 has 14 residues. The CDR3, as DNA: TGCGCCAGCAGTTCCGACAGGGGAAATTCACCCCTCCACTTT. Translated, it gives CASSSDRGNSPLHF.

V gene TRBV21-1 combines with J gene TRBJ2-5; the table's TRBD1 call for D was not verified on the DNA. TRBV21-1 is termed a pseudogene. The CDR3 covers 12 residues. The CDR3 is CASRGRQETQYF. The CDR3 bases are TGTGCCAGCAGGGGCAGGCAAGAGACCCAGTACTTC.

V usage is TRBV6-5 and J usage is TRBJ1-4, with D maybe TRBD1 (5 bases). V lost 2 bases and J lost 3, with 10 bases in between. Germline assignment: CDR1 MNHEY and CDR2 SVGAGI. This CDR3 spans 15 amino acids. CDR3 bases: TGTGCCAGCAGTTACATGACAGTGCCTAATGAAAAACTGTTTTTT. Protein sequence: CASSYMTVPNEKLFF.